Listed below are T cell receptor beta chains from one sample, sequenced in a study of T cell responses to AZD1222 COVID-19 vaccine. TCRdb's table, derived via immunoSEQ multiplex PCR, lists solely in-frame clones and lacks some. The top ten hold around 5.1% of the sample, which has about 140,000 clones, over 85% seen once. Sequenced here: peripheral blood, sampled on day 0 of AZD1222 vaccination. The source of these receptors is an adult in good health. The CDR3 runs from the conserved cysteine through the conserved F or W. Each record gives: clone size, J gene, V gene, D gene, CDR3 DNA, CDR3 protein. A D gene is named only where the DNA matches it firmly. Not every row has a clone size; where given, it reads once, few, many or a size class.

NA | TRBJ2-1 | TRBV5-1 | TRBD2 | TGCGCCAGCAGCGACGGGAGGGTCTACAATGAGCAGTTCTTC | CASSDGRVYNEQFF
NA | TRBJ2-3 | TRBV2 | NA | TGTGCCAGCAAGCAGGGAACCGGACCTAGCACAGATACGCAGTATTTT | CASKQGTGPSTDTQYF
NA | TRBJ2-2 | TRBV19 | TRBD2 | TGTGCCAGTAGTATAATAACTAGCGGGTCCGGGGAGCTGTTTTTT | CASSIITSGSGELFF
NA | TRBJ2-1 | TRBV2 | NA | TGTGCCAGCAGTCCGCTATCACTACAATTTGAGCAGTTCTTC | CASSPLSLQFEQFF
NA | TRBJ1-5 | TRBV7-2 | NA | TGTGCCAGCAGCTCCCTGGGGGAGATAAAACCCCAGCATTTT | CASSSLGEIKPQHF
NA | TRBJ2-1 | TRBV28 | TRBD2 | TGTGCCAGCAGTTTACCAGGGACTAGCGGGACCAATGAGCAGTTCTTC | CASSLPGTSGTNEQFF
NA | TRBJ2-3 | TRBV6-4 | TRBD2 | TGTGCCAGCAGCGGGACTAGTCGGGATACGCAGTATTTT | CASSGTSRDTQYF
few | TRBJ2-2 | TRBV29-1 | NA | TGCAGCGCTCTAGACAGCCTATCCACCGGGGAGCTGTTTTTT | CSALDSLSTGELFF
NA | TRBJ2-7 | TRBV28 | TRBD1 | TGTGCCAGCAGTTTCGTGACAGGGAATGGCGAGCAGTACTTC | CASSFVTGNGEQYF
NA | TRBJ1-1 | TRBV29-1 | NA | TGCAGCGTTGACAGGAACACTGAAGCTTTCTTT | CSVDRNTEAFF
NA | TRBJ2-2 | TRBV3-1/TRBV3-2 | NA | TGTGCCAGCAGGCGTGCGGGGGAGCTGTTTTTT | CASRRAGELFF